This T cell receptor (beta chain) was obtained from a study of yellow fever vaccine responses in identical twins. Study-wide findings and caveats: Twins reportedly appeared to share part of their vaccine T cell response while keeping part individual.

Notes on this clonotype: Its antigen is unidentified.

CDR3 length: 14 residues. Losses at the gene ends were 5 bases for V and 2 bases for J; bases not matched to a gene: 3. Per the germline V gene, CDR1 is ENHRY and CDR2 is SYGVKD. TCRdb re-derived calls from the RT-PCR reads in MiXCR, one entry per CDR3 protein. The sample lists around 33,000 distinct CDR3 sequences; about 61% were seen once. Here the sequenced sample was T cells from blood (PBMCs), unsorted or a sorted subset (not recorded which), taken before or after yellow fever vaccination (not recorded which). The chain couples TRBV10-3 to TRBJ1-3; 7 positions agree with TRBD1. This TCR was recovered from a woman younger than 30 who received the yellow fever vaccine. CDR3 sequence (DNA): TGTGCCATCAGTTCACAGGGGCCTGGAAACACCATATATTTT. Translation: CAISSQGPGNTIYF.